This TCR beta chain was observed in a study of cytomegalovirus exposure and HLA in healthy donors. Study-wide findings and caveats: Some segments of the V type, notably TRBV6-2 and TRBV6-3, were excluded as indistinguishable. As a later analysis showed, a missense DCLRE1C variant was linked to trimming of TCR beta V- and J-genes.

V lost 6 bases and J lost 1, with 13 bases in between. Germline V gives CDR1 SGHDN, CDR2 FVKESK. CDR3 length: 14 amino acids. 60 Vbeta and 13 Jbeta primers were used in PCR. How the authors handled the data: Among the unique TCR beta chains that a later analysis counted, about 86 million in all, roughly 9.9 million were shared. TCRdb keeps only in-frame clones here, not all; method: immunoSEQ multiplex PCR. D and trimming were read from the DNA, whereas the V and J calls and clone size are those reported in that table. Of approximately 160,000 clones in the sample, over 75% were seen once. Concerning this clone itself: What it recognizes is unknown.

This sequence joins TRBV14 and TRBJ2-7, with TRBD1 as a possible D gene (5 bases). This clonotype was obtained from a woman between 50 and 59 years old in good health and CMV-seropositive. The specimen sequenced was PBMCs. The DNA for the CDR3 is TGTGCCAGCAGTTACAGGCGGAATTCCTACGAGCAGTACTTC. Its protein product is CASSYRRNSYEQYF.